This TCR beta chain comes out of a study of T-cell reconstitution after alpha-beta-depleted transplantation in children. In its sample, this clonotype was seen many times. It was with unique molecular identifiers that the TCRbeta library was prepared. A single record per CDR3 protein comes from TCRdb applying MiXCR to the PCR reads. The repertoire holds approximately 210,000 distinct CDR3 sequences, with roughly 15% as singletons. Per germline, CDR1 SQVTM and CDR2 ANQGSEA. This CDR3 has 13 residues. With 6 bases clipped from V and 9 bases from J, the junction kept 9 bases outside the gene matches. Sequences were derived from PBMCs from the stem cell graft donor, sampled from the stem cell graft. This sequence joins TRBV29-1 and TRBJ2-1; TRBD2 aligns across 9 bases. The clonotype originates from a human donor who donated a stem cell graft to a child with acute lymphoblastic leukemia. The CDR3 nucleotides read TGCAGCGTGGGGGCGGGAGGGCAAGGTGAGCAGTTCTTC. Protein sequence: CSVGAGGQGEQFF.